The 5 T cell receptor beta chains below all came from one sample that was sequenced in a study of shared clonotypes between healthy human individuals. Naive CD8 cells were CD45RO-negative, positively selected for CCR7, excluding terminally differentiated effector memory CD45RA+ cells. Using immunoSEQ multiplex PCR, the repertoire was profiled, and TCRdb retains in-frame clones only, with some absent. The table lists about 680,000 clones, 90% to 95% of them singletons. Material for sequencing was naive CD8+ T cells sorted from blood. All receptors come from a man aged 30-40 years in good health.

CDR3 sequence: CASSPPASYSTDTQYF. The CDR3 DNA reads as TGTGCCAGTAGCCCACCTGCCTCCTATAGCACAGATACGCAGTATTTT. The chain recombines TRBV19 with TRBJ2-3, with D uncertain. V lost 6 bases and J 0 bases, leaving 16 bases between the germline ends. Germline CDR1 is LNHDA and CDR2 is SQIVND (reference sequence). This CDR3 has 16 amino acids.

This clone was detected once. This chain connects TRBV6-5 to TRBJ2-5, with a possible D match to TRBD2 (6 bases). Germline assignment: CDR1 MNHEY and CDR2 SVGAGI. This CDR3 region has 14 residues. V was pared by 5 bases and J by 2 bases, with 12 bases between. DNA for the CDR3: TGTGCCAGCAGTCCCCGGAGGGCACAAGAGACCCAGTACTTC. Amino acids: CASSPRRAQETQYF.

The chain uses TRBV11-2 and TRBJ2-4; D is unresolved. V lost 8 bases and J lost 7, with 6 bases in between. The CDR3 runs to 10 residues. CDR1 is SGHAT and CDR2 is FQNNGV in the germline V gene. In DNA, the CDR3 is TGTGCCAGCTCGGAGAACATTCAGTACTTC. It encodes CASSENIQYF. The whole variable domain, remainder taken from reference TRBV11-2 and TRBJ2-4, is EAGVAQSPRYKIIEKRQSVAFWCNPISGHATLYWYQQILGQGPKLLIQFQNNGVVDDSQLPKDRFSAERLKGVDSTLKIQPAKLEDSAVYLCASSENIQYFGAGTRLSVL.

This clone was seen a single time. This chain uses TRBV7-8 with TRBJ2-7; D unclear. CDR3 length: 14 residues. Looked up from germline, CDR1 is SGHVS and CDR2 is FQNEAQ. The V end lost 0 bases, the J end lost 1 base, and 7 bases lay between the germline ends. CDR3 region: CASSLAGSSYEQYF. CDR3 coding DNA: TGTGCCAGCAGCTTAGCAGGCAGTTCCTACGAGCAGTACTTC.

The chain employs TRBV10-3 and TRBJ1-1; 11 positions match TRBD1. CDR1 ENHRY and CDR2 SYGVKD come from the germline V gene. Losses at the gene ends were 6 bases for V and 4 bases for J; bases not matched to a gene: 10. The CDR3 extends over 16 amino acids. CDR3 DNA sequence: TGTGCCATCAGCGGGACAGGGGGAAAAGAGAGCACTGAAGCTTTCTTT. Encoded protein: CAISGTGGKESTEAFF.